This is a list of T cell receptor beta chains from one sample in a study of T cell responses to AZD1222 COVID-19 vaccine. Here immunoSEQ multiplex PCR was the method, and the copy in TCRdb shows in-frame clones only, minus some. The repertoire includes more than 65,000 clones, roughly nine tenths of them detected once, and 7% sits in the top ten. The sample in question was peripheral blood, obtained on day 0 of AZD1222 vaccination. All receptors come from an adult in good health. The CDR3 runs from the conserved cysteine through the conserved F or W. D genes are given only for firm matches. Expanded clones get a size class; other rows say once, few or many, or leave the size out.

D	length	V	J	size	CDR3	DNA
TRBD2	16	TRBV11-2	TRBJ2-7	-	CASSPGLGVNSYEQYF	TGTGCCAGCAGCCCCGGACTAGGAGTCAATTCATACGAGCAGTACTTC
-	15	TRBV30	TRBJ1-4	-	CAWTPTGGFNEKLFF	TGTGCCTGGACACCCACGGGGGGTTTTAATGAAAAACTGTTTTTT
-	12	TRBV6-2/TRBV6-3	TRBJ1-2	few	CASSPGRYGYTF	TGTGCCAGCAGCCCAGGCCGATATGGCTACACCTTC
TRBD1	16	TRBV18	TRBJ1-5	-	CASSPGTGYSNQPQHF	TGTGCCAGCTCACCGGGGACAGGGTACAGCAATCAGCCCCAGCATTTT
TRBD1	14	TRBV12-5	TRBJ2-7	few	CASSRGQGVYEQYF	TGTGCTAGCTCTCGAGGACAGGGGGTTTACGAGCAGTACTTC
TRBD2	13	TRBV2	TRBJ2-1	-	CASSASGYNEQFF	TGTGCCAGCAGTGCTAGCGGTTACAATGAGCAGTTCTTC
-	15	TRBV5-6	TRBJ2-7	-	CASSSAGTSSYEQYF	TGTGCCAGCAGCAGCGCCGGGACAAGCTCCTACGAGCAGTACTTC
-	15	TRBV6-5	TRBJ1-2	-	CASRTPDKGSYGYTF	TGTGCCAGCAGAACCCCGGATAAGGGATCCTATGGCTACACCTTC
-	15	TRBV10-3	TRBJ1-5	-	CAISESTGSNQPQHF	TGTGCCATCAGTGAGTCAACAGGCAGCAATCAGCCCCAGCATTTT
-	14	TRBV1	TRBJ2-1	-	CTSSHGTSINEQFF	TGCACCAGCAGCCATGGGACTAGCATTAATGAGCAGTTCTTC
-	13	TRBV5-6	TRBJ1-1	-	CASSRMGGTEAFF	TGTGCCAGCAGCCGTATGGGGGGCACTGAAGCTTTCTTT
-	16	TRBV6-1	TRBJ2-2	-	CASSGAGGLSTGELFF	TGTGCCAGCAGTGGAGCCGGCGGGTTATCCACCGGGGAGCTGTTTTTT
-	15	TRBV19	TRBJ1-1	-	CASSRQGPGNTEAFF	TGTGCCAGTAGTAGGCAGGGACCAGGGAACACTGAAGCTTTCTTT
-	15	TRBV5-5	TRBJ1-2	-	CASSLESLTNYGYTF	TGTGCCAGCAGCTTGGAATCCCTTACTAACTATGGCTACACCTTC
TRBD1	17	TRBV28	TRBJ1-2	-	CASSSAAGAGGDYGYTF	TGTGCCAGCAGTTCCGCCGCCGGGGCAGGGGGGGACTATGGCTACACCTTC
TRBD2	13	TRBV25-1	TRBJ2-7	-	CASRLAGAYEQYF	TGTGCCAGCAGACTAGCGGGGGCCTACGAGCAGTACTTC
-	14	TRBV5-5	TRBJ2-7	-	CASSAGFMGLEQYF	TGTGCCAGCAGCGCGGGATTTATGGGTCTCGAGCAGTACTTC
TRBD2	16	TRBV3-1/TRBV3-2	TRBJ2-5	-	CASSQGVAGGEETQYF	TGTGCCAGCAGCCAAGGAGTAGCGGGGGGGGAAGAGACCCAGTACTTC
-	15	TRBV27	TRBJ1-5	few	CASSSSTGINQPQHF	TGTGCCAGCAGTTCCAGTACAGGTATCAATCAGCCCCAGCATTTT
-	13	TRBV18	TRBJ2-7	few	CASSPPATYEQYF	TGTGCCAGCTCACCACCGGCTACCTACGAGCAGTACTTC
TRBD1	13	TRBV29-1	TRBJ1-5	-	CSVIGQEDQPQHF	TGCAGCGTTATCGGACAGGAGGATCAGCCCCAGCATTTT
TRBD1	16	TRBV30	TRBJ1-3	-	CAWSGAGTVTGNTIYF	TGTGCCTGGAGTGGGGCCGGGACAGTAACGGGAAACACCATATATTTT
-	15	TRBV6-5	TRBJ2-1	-	CASSTHGGPGNEQFF	TGTGCCAGCAGTACCCATGGGGGGCCGGGCAATGAGCAGTTCTTC
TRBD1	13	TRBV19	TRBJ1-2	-	CASSGQGANGYTF	TGTGCCAGTAGTGGACAGGGGGCGAACGGCTACACCTTC
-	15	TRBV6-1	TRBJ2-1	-	CASSEVGGSYNEQFF	TGTGCCAGCAGTGAAGTAGGTGGGAGCTACAATGAGCAGTTCTTC
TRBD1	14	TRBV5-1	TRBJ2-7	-	CASSLGGGSPEQYF	TGCGCCAGCAGCTTGGGAGGGGGCTCGCCAGAGCAGTACTTC
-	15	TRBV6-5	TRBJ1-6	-	CAGRQGQLNNSPLHF	TGTGCCGGTCGACAAGGCCAGCTAAATAATTCACCCCTCCACTTT